This T cell receptor beta chain derives from a study of blood T cell repertoires in COVID-19. The overall study: Italy, Spain and the United States were the sources of the convalescent and acute COVID-19 samples. PBMCs, B-cell-depleted T cells, or T cells were the source of the cDNA or gDNA that made up the material.

CDR3 length equals 15 residues. Germline values: CDR1 SGHNT, CDR2 YENEEA. The V gene lost 5 bases and the J gene lost 0 bases, with 13 bases spanning the gap. Per the original data handling: Reference gene primers were amplified, and this amplification served to estimate nucleated cell counts. Only in-frame clones appear in the TCRdb table, and some are missing; sequencing was by immunoSEQ multiplex PCR. V, J and clone size were drawn from that table, and D and trimming were deduced from the DNA. The sample yields about 74,000 clones, roughly 88% seen once. The chain recombines TRBV11-3 with TRBJ1-1; TRBD1 is a possible D gene (5 bases). Sequencing used peripheral blood. The sequence was collected from a woman of 80 years or more with active or convalescent COVID-19. The CDR3 bases are TGTGCCAGCAGCCCACGACAGAGCATGAACACTGAAGCTTTCTTT. This encodes CASSPRQSMNTEAFF.